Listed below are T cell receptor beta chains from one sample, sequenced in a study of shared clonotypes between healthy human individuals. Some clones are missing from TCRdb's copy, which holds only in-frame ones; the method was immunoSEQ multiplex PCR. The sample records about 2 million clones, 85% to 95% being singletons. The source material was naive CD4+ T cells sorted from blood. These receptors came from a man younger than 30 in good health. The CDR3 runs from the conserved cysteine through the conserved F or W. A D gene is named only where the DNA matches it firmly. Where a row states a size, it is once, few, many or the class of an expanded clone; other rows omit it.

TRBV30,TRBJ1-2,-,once,CAWSQVRGYTF,TGTGCCTGGAGTCAGGTTCGGGGCTACACCTTC
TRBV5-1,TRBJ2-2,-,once,CASSGDPNTGELFF,TGCGCCAGCAGTGGGGACCCAAACACCGGGGAGCTGTTTTTT
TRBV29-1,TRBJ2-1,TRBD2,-,CSVSSGPSYNEQFF,TGCAGCGTTTCTAGCGGGCCTTCCTACAATGAGCAGTTCTTC
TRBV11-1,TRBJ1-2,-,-,CASSRRANYGYTF,TGTGCCAGCAGCCGCCGGGCCAACTATGGCTACACCTTC
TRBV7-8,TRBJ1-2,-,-,CASSLAGMGVLGGYTF,TGTGCCAGCAGCTTAGCCGGGATGGGGGTATTGGGCGGCTACACCTTC
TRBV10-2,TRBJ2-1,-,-,CASSGKRDEQFF,TGCGCCAGCAGTGGGAAACGGGATGAGCAGTTCTTC
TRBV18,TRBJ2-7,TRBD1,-,CASSPQDRVDYEQYF,TGTGCCAGCTCACCCCAGGACAGGGTCGACTACGAGCAGTACTTC
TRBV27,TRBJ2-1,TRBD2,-,CASSFASGGAGEQFF,TGTGCCAGCAGTTTCGCTAGCGGGGGGGCAGGTGAGCAGTTCTTC
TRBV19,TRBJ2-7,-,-,CASSIDGAGVPYEQYF,TGTGCCAGTAGTATCGACGGGGCAGGGGTCCCCTACGAGCAGTACTTC
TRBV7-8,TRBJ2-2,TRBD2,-,CASRGGALPPTGELFF,TGTGCCAGCAGGGGAGGGGCTTTACCCCCAACCGGGGAGCTGTTTTTT
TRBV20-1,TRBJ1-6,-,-,CSASVDSPLHF,TGCAGTGCTAGCGTAGATTCACCCCTCCACTTT
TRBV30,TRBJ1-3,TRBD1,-,CAYRTGGAGNTIYF,TGTGCCTACAGGACAGGGGGCGCCGGAAACACCATATATTTT
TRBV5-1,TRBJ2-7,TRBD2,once,CASSSGTSQYEQYF,TGCGCCAGCAGCTCCGGGACTAGCCAGTACGAGCAGTACTTC
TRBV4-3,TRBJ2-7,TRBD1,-,CASSQYSQGATYEQYF,TGCGCCAGCAGCCAATACAGCCAGGGGGCCACCTACGAGCAGTACTTC
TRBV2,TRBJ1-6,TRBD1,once,CASIGQGNSPLHF,TGTGCCAGCATAGGACAGGGAAATTCACCCCTCCACTTT
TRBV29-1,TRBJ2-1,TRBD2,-,CSVVTAGGNEQFF,TGCAGCGTTGTCACAGCGGGAGGAAATGAGCAGTTCTTC
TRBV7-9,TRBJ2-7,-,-,CASSSTLAYGYEQYF,TGTGCCAGCAGCTCAACGCTAGCGTATGGCTACGAGCAGTACTTC
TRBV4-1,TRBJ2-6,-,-,CASSQGIAAGANVLTF,TGCGCCAGCAGCCAAGGAATCGCGGCTGGGGCCAACGTCCTGACTTTC
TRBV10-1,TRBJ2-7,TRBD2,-,CASNLLAGGNEQYF,TGCGCCAGCAACTTACTAGCGGGGGGAAACGAGCAGTACTTC
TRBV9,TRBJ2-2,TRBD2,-,CASSAGLATGELFF,TGTGCCAGCAGCGCGGGACTAGCCACCGGGGAGCTGTTTTTT
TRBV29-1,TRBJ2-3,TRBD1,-,CSVEDMGQGVTDTQYF,TGCAGCGTTGAAGACATGGGACAGGGGGTGACAGATACGCAGTATTTT
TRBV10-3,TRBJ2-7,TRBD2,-,CAISGASSGANYEQYF,TGTGCCATCAGCGGGGCATCTAGCGGAGCAAACTACGAGCAGTACTTC
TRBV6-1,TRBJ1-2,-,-,CASSVTGYGYTF,TGTGCCAGCAGTGTGACGGGCTATGGCTACACCTTC
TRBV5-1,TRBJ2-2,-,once,CASRWGNPGELFF,TGCGCCAGCAGGTGGGGAAACCCGGGGGAGCTGTTTTTT
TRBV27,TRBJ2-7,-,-,CASSFDRVASGYEQYF,TGTGCCAGCAGTTTTGATCGGGTAGCCTCTGGGTACGAGCAGTACTTC
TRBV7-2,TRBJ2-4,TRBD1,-,CASGDRGGNIQYF,TGTGCCAGCGGCGACAGGGGGGGAAACATTCAGTACTTC
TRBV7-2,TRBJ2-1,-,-,CASSLAASATYNEQFF,TGTGCCAGCAGCCTCGCGGCTAGCGCAACCTACAATGAGCAGTTCTTC